The sequence of this T cell receptor (beta chain) was determined in a study of cytomegalovirus exposure and HLA in healthy donors. The study, taken as a whole, reports: With further analysis later on, most CMV-associated TCR beta chains appeared HLA-restricted.

The primer mix had 60 Vbeta and 13 Jbeta primers. Repertoires were generated with immunoSEQ multiplex PCR, while TCRdb's copy carries only in-frame clones and drops some. The data hold 150,000 to 200,000 clones, with around 80% observed a single time. Germline CDR1 is SGDLS and CDR2 is YYNGEE. The CDR3 runs 16 residues. V shed 0 bases and J 3 bases; nucleotides not matched to a gene: 7. Notes on this clone: Its antigen is unknown.

The source material was PBMCs. The chain uses TRBV9 and TRBJ2-3, with TRBD2 identical over 7 bases. The receptor's source is a man between 18 and 29 years old in good health and CMV-seronegative. CDR3 DNA: TGTGCCAGCAGCGTAGGTGGGAGGGTGGGGACAGATACGCAGTATTTT. This sequence encodes CASSVGGRVGTDTQYF.